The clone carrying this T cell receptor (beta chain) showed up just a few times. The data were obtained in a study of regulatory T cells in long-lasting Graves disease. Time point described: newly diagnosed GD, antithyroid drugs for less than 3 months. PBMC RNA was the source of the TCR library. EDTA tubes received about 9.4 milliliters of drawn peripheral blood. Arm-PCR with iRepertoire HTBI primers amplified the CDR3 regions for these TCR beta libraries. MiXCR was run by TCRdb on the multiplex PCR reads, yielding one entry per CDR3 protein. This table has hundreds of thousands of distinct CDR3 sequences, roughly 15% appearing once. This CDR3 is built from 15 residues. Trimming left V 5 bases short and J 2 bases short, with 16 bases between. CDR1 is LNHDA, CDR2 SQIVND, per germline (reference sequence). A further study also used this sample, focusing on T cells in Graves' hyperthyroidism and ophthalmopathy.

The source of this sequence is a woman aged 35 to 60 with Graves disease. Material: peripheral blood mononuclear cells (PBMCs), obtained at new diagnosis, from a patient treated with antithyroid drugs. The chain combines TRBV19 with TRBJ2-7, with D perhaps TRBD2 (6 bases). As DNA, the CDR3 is TGTGCCAGTAGTCCCCGGGAGATACTTGCCTACGAGCAGTACTTC. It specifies CASSPREILAYEQYF.